A single sample gave rise to the 25 T cell receptor beta chains below, sequenced in a study of blood T cell repertoires in COVID-19. The data were produced by immunoSEQ multiplex PCR, yet TCRdb's version contains in-frame clones alone and is incomplete. The sample has approximately 250,000 clones; more than 80% are singletons. Sequencing used peripheral blood. Every receptor here comes from a human donor in a cohort sampled during active COVID-19.

This clone was found a few times. The chain combines TRBV7-9 with TRBJ2-2; weak D call: TRBD1 (5 bases). Germline V lookup: CDR1 SEHNR, CDR2 FQNEAQ (reference sequence). The CDR3 has 16 residues. The ends were cut back, 1 base at V and 4 bases at J, with 13 bases in the middle. The CDR3 is CASSLGQPQPTGELFF. The CDR3 bases are TGTGCCAGCAGCTTAGGACAGCCTCAGCCCACCGGGGAGCTGTTTTTT.

The gene calls are TRBV27 and TRBJ2-1; unclear D gene. Germline V CDR1 and CDR2: MNHEY, SMNVEV (reference sequence). Trimming left V 1 base short and J 9 bases short, with 7 bases between. This CDR3 region has 12 residues. The CDR3: CASSLYGSEQFF. The CDR3 bases are TGTGCCAGCAGTTTATATGGCAGTGAGCAGTTCTTC.

The chain recombines TRBV5-1 with TRBJ2-1; TRBD2 aligns across 10 bases. Germline V CDR1 and CDR2: SGHRS, YFSETQ. CDR3 length: 16 residues. With 2 bases clipped from V and 1 base from J, the junction kept 3 bases outside the gene matches. The CDR3 reads CASSFSSGRSYNEQFF. DNA for the CDR3: TGCGCCAGCAGCTTCTCTAGCGGGAGATCCTACAATGAGCAGTTCTTC.

The rearrangement links TRBV28 to TRBJ2-5; the match to TRBD2 covers 12 bases. V was pared by 2 bases and J by 5 bases, with 0 bases of the junction left unmatched. Germline V gene sequence: CDR1 MDHEN, CDR2 SYDVKM. The CDR3 sequence is 14 residues long. CDR3 protein: CASSLGTSGETQYF. In DNA, the CDR3 is TGTGCCAGCAGTTTAGGGACTAGCGGGGAGACCCAGTACTTC.

The chain combines TRBV4-2 with TRBJ2-7; the match to TRBD2 covers 7 bases. CDR1 and CDR2 from the germline V gene are LGHNA and YNFKEQ. After removal of 4 bases from V and 1 base from J, the junction contained 7 bases not matched to a gene. The CDR3 is 15 amino acids. The DNA of the CDR3 is TGTGCCAGCAGCCCGGGGGGATTAGAGTCCTACGAGCAGTACTTC. Translation: CASSPGGLESYEQYF.

J is TRBJ2-7 and V is TRBV5-1, with D possibly being TRBD2 (6 bases). This CDR3 comprises 15 residues. Trimming left V 4 bases short and J 3 bases short, with 17 bases between. Germline loops: CDR1 SGHRS, CDR2 YFSETQ. CDR3 DNA: TGCGCCAGCAGCCCCGGCGGAGGGAGAAGCTACGAGCAGTACTTC. Amino acid sequence: CASSPGGGRSYEQYF.

CDR3: CASSIQGATNEKLFF. The CDR3 nucleotides are TGTGCCAGTAGTATACAGGGTGCAACTAATGAAAAACTGTTTTTT. The J gene is TRBJ1-4, the V gene TRBV19; D is perhaps TRBD1 (5 bases). CDR3 size: 15 residues. V lost 2 bases and J lost 0, with 7 bases in between. CDR1 and CDR2 from the germline V gene are LNHDA and SQIVND (reference sequence).

This clone was detected a few times. This rearrangement joins TRBV6-5 to TRBJ1-6, with TRBD1 identical over 9 bases. V dropped 2 bases and J dropped 9; count of bases not matched to a gene: 8. The CDR3 is 16 residues long. Germline V CDR1 and CDR2: MNHEY, SVGAGI. CDR3: CASSYDPGTGSSPLHF. In nucleotides, the CDR3 is TGTGCCAGCAGTTACGACCCCGGGACAGGGTCTTCACCCCTCCACTTT.

In the case of this clone: This specimen includes other DNA sequences encoding the same CDR3. This rearrangement joins TRBV6-1 to TRBJ1-1; TRBD1 is a possible D gene (5 bases). This CDR3 comprises 14 residues. With 0 bases removed from V and 0 bases from J, the gap between germline ends came to 5 bases. Germline V gene sequence: CDR1 MNHNS, CDR2 SASEGT. CDR3: CASSEARVNTEAFF. CDR3 DNA: TGTGCCAGCAGTGAAGCCAGGGTGAACACTGAAGCTTTCTTT.

This chain joins TRBV10-2 and TRBJ2-5, with D perhaps matching TRBD1 (6 bases). V shed 7 bases and J shed 1 base, with 7 bases lying between them. The CDR3 extends over 12 amino acids. CDR1 WSHSY and CDR2 SAAADI come from the germline V gene. The CDR3 region has the DNA TGCGCCAGCAAGGACAGCCAAGAGACCCAGTACTTC. It is translated as CASKDSQETQYF.

The chain couples TRBV2 to TRBJ1-4; possible D gene TRBD1, 5 bases. From germline, CDR1 is SNHLY and CDR2 FYNNEI. CDR3 length: 15 residues. V was cut by 2 bases and J by 4 bases, with 11 bases left in between. This CDR3 reads CASSELQAFNEKLFF. In DNA, the CDR3 is TGTGCCAGCAGTGAATTACAGGCCTTTAATGAAAAACTGTTTTTT.

The rearrangement joins TRBV6-5 to TRBJ2-1; TRBD2 agrees at 7 bases. V shed 6 bases, J shed 0 bases, and the junction held 5 bases outside the gene matches. The CDR3 has 15 amino acids. CDR1 MNHEY and CDR2 SVGAGI come from the germline V gene. The CDR3 loop reads CASRHGGSSYNEQFF. CDR3 nucleotides: TGTGCCAGCAGGCACGGGGGGTCCTCCTACAATGAGCAGTTCTTC.

The J gene is TRBJ2-2, the V gene TRBV9, with 10 nucleotides matching TRBD1. Trimming removed 5 bases from V and 6 bases from J; junction bases left unmatched: 10. This CDR3 comprises 16 residues. From germline, CDR1 is SGDLS and CDR2 YYNGEE. The CDR3 protein is CASRRGDRGSSGELFF. The CDR3 nucleotides read TGTGCCAGCAGGCGGGGGGACAGGGGATCATCCGGGGAGCTGTTTTTT. Full variable domain (remainder filled in from reference TRBV9 and TRBJ2-2): DSGVTQTPKHLITATGQRVTLRCSPRSGDLSVYWYQQSLDQGLQFLIQYYNGEERAKGNILERFSAQQFPDLHSELNLSSLELGDSALYFCASRRGDRGSSGELFFGEGSRLTVL.

V gene TRBV28 combines with J gene TRBJ2-3, with D maybe TRBD1 (6 bases). Germline CDR1 reads MDHEN; CDR2 reads SYDVKM. This CDR3 has 16 residues. Trimming took 6 bases from V and 0 from J, leaving 16 bases between them. The CDR3 DNA is TGTGCCAGCAGCCCCCCCAGGGGCGGGAGCACAGATACGCAGTATTTT. The encoded protein is CASSPPRGGSTDTQYF. The entire variable domain, with the rest obtained from reference TRBV28 and TRBJ2-3, is as follows: DVKVTQSSRYLVKRTGEKVFLECVQDMDHENMFWYRQDPGLGLRLIYFSYDVKMKEKGDIPEGYSVSREKKERFSLILESASTNQTSMYLCASSPPRGGSTDTQYFGPGTRLTVL.

This clone was detected many times. The chain links TRBV4-2 to TRBJ2-5, with D tentatively TRBD2 (7 bases). This CDR3 contains 14 residues. V shed 3 bases and J shed 6 bases, with 14 bases lying between them. The germline CDR1 and CDR2 sequences are LGHNA and YNFKEQ. CDR3 loop: CASSHSGEGKTQYF. CDR3 nucleotides: TGTGCCAGCAGCCACTCAGGGGAGGGCAAGACCCAGTACTTC.

This CDR3 is CASSPGTSGRGTYNEQFF. CDR3 in DNA: TGTGCCAGCAGCCCTGGGACTAGCGGGCGTGGTACCTACAATGAGCAGTTCTTC. The chain has TRBV7-2 and TRBJ2-1, with 12 nucleotides matching TRBD2. V shed 5 bases and J 2 bases; nucleotides not matched to a gene: 10. Per the germline V gene, CDR1 is SGHTA and CDR2 is FQGNSA. This CDR3 is built from 18 residues.

The chain is built from TRBV24-1 and TRBJ2-3, with a possible D match to TRBD1 (7 bases). This CDR3 is 21 amino acids long. V lost 5 bases to trimming and J lost 3 bases, with 32 bases between them. The germline CDR1 and CDR2 sequences are KGHDR and SFDVKD. In DNA form, the CDR3 reads TGTGCCACCAGTGTGGATAGGCGGGGATACACAGGGGAGATGAGAACAGATACGCAGTATTTT. Residues: CATSVDRRGYTGEMRTDTQYF.

This chain connects TRBV4-1 to TRBJ2-5; possible D gene TRBD1, 5 bases. V was cut by 3 bases and J by 6 bases, with 11 bases left in between. The germline V gene has CDR1 MGHRA and CDR2 YSYEKL. This CDR3 contains 13 residues. CDR3 bases: TGCGCCAGCAGCCATCCACAGGTGAAGACCCAGTACTTC. Its protein is CASSHPQVKTQYF.

The chain joins TRBV5-5 to TRBJ2-5, with TRBD1 as a possible D gene (6 bases). Trimming pared 6 bases from V and 2 bases from J, leaving 17 bases between. Germline lookup yields CDR1 SGHKS and CDR2 YYEKEE (reference sequence). The CDR3 has 15 residues. The chain's CDR3 is CASTIKTGTQETQYF. CDR3 nucleotide sequence: TGTGCCAGCACCATTAAAACAGGGACACAAGAGACCCAGTACTTC.

This chain links TRBV20-1 with TRBJ2-1; TRBD2 matches at 10 bases. The trim removed 3 bases at V and 8 bases at J, leaving 10 bases unmatched. CDR3 size: 15 residues. Germline V gene lookup returns CDR1 DFQATT and CDR2 SNEGSKA (reference sequence). This CDR3 reads CSASRLQSGRDEQFF. As DNA, the CDR3 is TGCAGTGCTAGTCGCTTACAGAGCGGGAGGGATGAGCAGTTCTTC.

The chain is built from TRBV5-1 and TRBJ2-1; 7 bases line up with TRBD1. Trimming took 3 bases from V and 2 from J; bases not matched to a gene: 2. CDR3 length equals 14 residues. Germline CDR1 SGHRS, CDR2 YFSETQ. CDR3 coding DNA: TGCGCCAGCAGCTGGACAGGTGCCTACAATGAGCAGTTCTTC. Translating it yields CASSWTGAYNEQFF.

The chain employs TRBV28 and TRBJ2-7; a weak D match, TRBD1 (6 bases). V dropped 6 bases and J dropped 4 bases, with 10 bases sitting between them. The CDR3 runs 12 residues. Germline V gene sequence: CDR1 MDHEN, CDR2 SYDVKM. CDR3 in amino acids: CASRGQLYEQYF. CDR3 nucleotide sequence: TGTGCCAGCAGAGGACAGCTGTACGAGCAGTACTTC.

The chain joins TRBV11-2 to TRBJ2-3; 9 bases line up with TRBD1. Germline CDR1 reads SGHAT; CDR2 reads FQNNGV. The trim removed 4 bases at V and 3 bases at J, leaving 5 bases unmatched. The CDR3 consists of 15 residues. CDR3 nucleotides: TGTGCCAGCAGCTCTCCGACAGGGGGAACAGATACGCAGTATTTT. It is translated as CASSSPTGGTDTQYF.

The rearrangement links TRBV9 to TRBJ1-6; 9 nucleotides match TRBD1. The CDR3 totals 14 residues. The germline V gene has CDR1 SGDLS and CDR2 YYNGEE. V was pared by 3 bases and J by 8 bases, with 3 bases of the junction left unmatched. For the CDR3, the DNA is TGTGCCAGCAGCGCAGGACAGGGGTATTCACCCCTCCACTTT. This encodes CASSAGQGYSPLHF. The full variable domain, rest sourced from reference TRBV9 and TRBJ1-6, is DSGVTQTPKHLITATGQRVTLRCSPRSGDLSVYWYQQSLDQGLQFLIQYYNGEERAKGNILERFSAQQFPDLHSELNLSSLELGDSALYFCASSAGQGYSPLHFGNGTRLTVT.

This chain links TRBV7-2 with TRBJ1-5, with unresolved D. V was cut by 1 base and J by 0 bases, with 10 bases left in between. CDR1 is SGHTA and CDR2 is FQGNSA in the germline V gene. The CDR3 is 16 residues long. CDR3 residues: CASSLGLGGSNQPQHF. DNA of the CDR3: TGTGCCAGCAGCTTAGGCCTTGGCGGTAGCAATCAGCCCCAGCATTTT. Supplemented by reference TRBV7-2 and TRBJ1-5, the full variable domain reads GAGVSQSPSNKVTEKGKDVELRCDPISGHTALYWYRQSLGQGLEFLIYFQGNSAPDKSGLPSDRFSAERTGGSVSTLTIQRTQQEDSAVYLCASSLGLGGSNQPQHFGDGTRLSIL.